These T cell receptor beta chains were read from a single sample in a study of cytotoxic CD8 clonotypes in ibrutinib-treated CLL. The method was immunoSEQ multiplex PCR; TCRdb's version includes in-frame clones alone and lacks a portion of them. The sample has some 150,000 clones; 77% are singletons. This sample comprised PBMCs, obtained after 12 months of ibrutinib treatment. The receptors stem from a human donor with chronic lymphocytic leukemia. Both conserved end residues are part of each CDR3. A D gene is named only where the DNA matches it firmly. The size entry is marked missing in some rows and otherwise reads once, few, many or a size class.

- | - | TRBJ1-2 | TRBV9 | TGTGCCAGCAGCCTCGGAGTCTATGGCTACACCTTC | CASSLGVYGYTF
few | - | TRBJ1-4 | TRBV18 | TGTGCCAGCTCACCGACAGACGGAAAACTGTTTTTT | CASSPTDGKLFF
- | - | TRBJ1-2 | TRBV5-4 | TGTGCCAGCAGCTTGGTTCGCGCTGACTATGGCTACACCTTC | CASSLVRADYGYTF
- | - | TRBJ2-5 | TRBV2 | TGTGCCAGCAGCGGTAGAAGGGAGACCCAGTACTTC | CASSGRRETQYF
- | - | TRBJ1-1 | TRBV19 | TGTGCCAGTAGTAAGGGCCAGCAGAACACTGAAGCTTTCTTT | CASSKGQQNTEAFF
- | - | TRBJ2-7 | TRBV13 | TGTGCCAGCAGCCGCCGGGACATCGTGTACGAGCAGTACTTC | CASSRRDIVYEQYF
- | TRBD1 | TRBJ1-2 | TRBV4-1 | TGCGCCAGCAGCCAGGGGACAGGGGGATATGGCTACACCTTC | CASSQGTGGYGYTF
- | - | TRBJ1-4 | TRBV10-3 | TGTGCCATCAGTGCTGGAGAAAAACTGTTTTTT | CAISAGEKLFF
- | - | TRBJ2-4 | TRBV2 | TGTGCCAGCATCCCCTTTAGGGACCTAGCCAAAAACATTCAGTACTTC | CASIPFRDLAKNIQYF
- | - | TRBJ2-7 | TRBV5-4 | TGTGCCAGCAGCTTGGAGGTTGGGGACGAGCAGTACTTC | CASSLEVGDEQYF
- | - | TRBJ2-3 | TRBV5-5 | TGTGCCAGCAGCATGGGGGCCACAGATACGCAGTATTTT | CASSMGATDTQYF
- | - | TRBJ1-5 | TRBV27 | TGTGCCAGCAGTTTAGACGGATATCAGCCCCAGCATTTT | CASSLDGYQPQHF
- | - | TRBJ2-3 | TRBV10-3 | TGTGCCATCAGTGTTGGTCTGGGCAGGAGACCTGTTAGCACAGATACGCAGTATTTT | CAISVGLGRRPVSTDTQYF
- | - | TRBJ2-1 | TRBV28 | TGTGCCACCCTAAATTGGGCTGCGGGGTACAATGAGCAGTTCTTC | CATLNWAAGYNEQFF
- | - | TRBJ2-3 | TRBV9 | TGTGCCAGCAGCGTAGGAATCGGAACCACAGATACGCAGTATTTT | CASSVGIGTTDTQYF
- | - | TRBJ1-4 | TRBV9 | TGTGCCAGCAGCCTGGATGGGGGATGGGGTGAAAAACTGTTTTTT | CASSLDGGWGEKLFF
- | - | TRBJ2-7 | TRBV30 | TGTGCCTGGAGCGCCGACACACGCTCCTACGAGCAGTACTTC | CAWSADTRSYEQYF
- | TRBD1 | TRBJ2-1 | TRBV5-1 | TGCGCCTCCTGGACAGGGCAGTACAATGAGCAGTTCTTC | CASWTGQYNEQFF
many | - | TRBJ2-7 | TRBV2 | TGTGCCAGCAGTCCCACAGGGTCGAGGAGCGAGCAGTACTTC | CASSPTGSRSEQYF
- | TRBD2 | TRBJ2-7 | TRBV10-3 | TGTGCCAGCAGTCCAGGGACTAGCGGAGAAGGCGAGCAGTACTTC | CASSPGTSGEGEQYF
few | - | TRBJ2-5 | TRBV2 | TGTGCCAGCAGTGAAGAGACACAGTACCAAGAGACCCAGTACTTC | CASSEETQYQETQYF
- | - | TRBJ2-7 | TRBV9 | TGTGCCAGCAGCAAGTACAGGGACGAGCAGTACTTC | CASSKYRDEQYF
- | - | TRBJ1-2 | TRBV30 | TGTGCCTGGACTAAAATGGAGCAGAACTATGGCTACACCTTC | CAWTKMEQNYGYTF
- | - | TRBJ1-4 | TRBV2 | TGTGCCAGCAGGGACGCCAGCGAAAAACTGTTTTTT | CASRDASEKLFF
- | TRBD1 | TRBJ2-5 | TRBV2 | TGTGCCAGCAGCGGGGACAGGGGGTGGGAGACCCAGTACTTC | CASSGDRGWETQYF
- | - | TRBJ1-2 | TRBV5-1 | TGCGCCAGCAGCCCGGACCTGTGGTATGGCTACACCTTC | CASSPDLWYGYTF
- | TRBD1 | TRBJ2-5 | TRBV27 | TGTGCCAGCAGCTATGGACAGGGCCCGCAAGAGACCCAGTACTTC | CASSYGQGPQETQYF
once | - | TRBJ1-1 | TRBV6-7 | TGTGCCAGCAGTAGGAACAGGGTCACTGAAGCTTTCTTT | CASSRNRVTEAFF
- | TRBD2 | TRBJ2-1 | TRBV19 | TGTGCCAGTAGTATAGGAGCGGGGGGTGAGCAGTTCTTC | CASSIGAGGEQFF
- | TRBD2 | TRBJ2-5 | TRBV5-1 | TGCGCCAGCAGCTCTGGACTAGCGGGAGGGCCTGGAGAGACCCAGTACTTC | CASSSGLAGGPGETQYF
- | TRBD1 | TRBJ2-2 | TRBV7-9 | TGTGCCAGCAGCGCCGGGACAGAGAACGGGGAGCTGTTTTTT | CASSAGTENGELFF
- | TRBD2 | TRBJ2-7 | TRBV5-6 | TGTGCCAGCAGCCAACTACTAGCGGGAGTCTACGAGCAGTACTTC | CASSQLLAGVYEQYF
- | TRBD2 | TRBJ2-1 | TRBV19 | TGTGCCAGTAGTCCTACGGTGGCTAGCGGGAACAATGAGCAGTTCTTC | CASSPTVASGNNEQFF
- | - | TRBJ2-7 | TRBV23-1 | TGCGCCAGCATTCCCTCCGGCGTGGACGAGCAGTACTTC | CASIPSGVDEQYF
- | TRBD2 | TRBJ2-7 | TRBV7-2 | TGTGCCAGCAGCTTAGGGGGGACTAGCGCCTACGAGCAGTACTTC | CASSLGGTSAYEQYF
- | TRBD2 | TRBJ2-1 | TRBV7-6 | TGTGCCAGCAGCTTAGGGATCGCGGGAGTCTACAATGAGCAGTTCTTC | CASSLGIAGVYNEQFF
- | TRBD1 | TRBJ1-5 | TRBV28 | TGTGCCAGCAGAATAGGGGGCACAAATCAGCCCCAGCATTTT | CASRIGGTNQPQHF
- | TRBD1 | TRBJ2-4 | TRBV6-5 | TGTGCCAGCAGACAGGGGGCCAAAAACATTCAGTACTTC | CASRQGAKNIQYF
- | TRBD2 | TRBJ2-3 | TRBV27 | TGTGCCAGCAGTTTATGGGGACTAGGAACTGAAACGCAGTATTTT | CASSLWGLGTETQYF
once | - | TRBJ1-4 | TRBV10-1 | TGCGCCAGATTTATAGCTGCAACTAATGAAAAACTGTTTTTT | CARFIAATNEKLFF
- | - | TRBJ2-7 | TRBV6-6 | TGTGCCAGCAGGCGGACGGCGGCCTACGAGCAGTACTTC | CASRRTAAYEQYF